This T cell receptor beta chain was captured in a study of vaccination effects on CD4 cells after COVID-19. The wider study: Before any sequencing was done, the ViraFEST assay used viral peptide pools to expand antigen-specific CD4+ T cells. The median interval between the second dose and post-vaccine sampling was 72 days.

Notes on this clone: Its antigen is as yet unknown.

The germline CDR1 and CDR2 sequences are SQVTM and ANQGSEA. The CDR3 loop spans 14 amino acids. V was shortened by 3 bases and J by 2 bases, with 13 bases between the two germline ends. Using immunoSEQ multiplex PCR, the repertoire was profiled, and TCRdb retains in-frame clones only, with some absent. This table holds tens of thousands of clones, about two thirds found once. Following a roughly 11-day culture, CD4+ T cells were purified. Either the BNT162b2 or mRNA-1273 vaccine was given to participants in two doses. Each vaccine recipient was nucleocapsid antibody negative and had no prior SARS-CoV-2 infection. Each culture had half its medium swapped for IL-2 medium on days 3 and 7.

This chain connects TRBV29-1 to TRBJ1-2, with D possibly matching TRBD1 (6 bases). The clonotype was recovered from a human donor who received a COVID-19 vaccine. The sample here was CD4+ T cells from PBMCs cultured without peptide, taken after COVID-19 vaccination. In DNA, the CDR3 is TGCAGCGTTGATGGGGTAGGGGGGAACTATGGCTACACCTTC. Translating gives CSVDGVGGNYGYTF.